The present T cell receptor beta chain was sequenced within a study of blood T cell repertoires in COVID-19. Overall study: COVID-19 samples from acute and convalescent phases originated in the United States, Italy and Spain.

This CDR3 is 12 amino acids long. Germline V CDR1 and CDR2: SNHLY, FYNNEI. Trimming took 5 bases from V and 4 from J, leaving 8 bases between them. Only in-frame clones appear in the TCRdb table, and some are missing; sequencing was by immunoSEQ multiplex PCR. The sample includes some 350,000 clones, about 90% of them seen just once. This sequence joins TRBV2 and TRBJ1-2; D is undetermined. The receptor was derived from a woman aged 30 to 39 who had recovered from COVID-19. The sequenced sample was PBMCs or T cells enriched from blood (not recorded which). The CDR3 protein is CASSRWSYGYTF. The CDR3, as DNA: TGTGCCAGCAGTCGGTGGAGCTATGGCTACACCTTC. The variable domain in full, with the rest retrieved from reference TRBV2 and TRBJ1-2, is EPEVTQTPSHQVTQMGQEVILRCVPISNHLYFYWYRQILGQKVEFLVSFYNNEISEKSEIFDDQFSVERPDGSNFTLKIRSTKLEDSAMYFCASSRWSYGYTFGSGTRLTVV.